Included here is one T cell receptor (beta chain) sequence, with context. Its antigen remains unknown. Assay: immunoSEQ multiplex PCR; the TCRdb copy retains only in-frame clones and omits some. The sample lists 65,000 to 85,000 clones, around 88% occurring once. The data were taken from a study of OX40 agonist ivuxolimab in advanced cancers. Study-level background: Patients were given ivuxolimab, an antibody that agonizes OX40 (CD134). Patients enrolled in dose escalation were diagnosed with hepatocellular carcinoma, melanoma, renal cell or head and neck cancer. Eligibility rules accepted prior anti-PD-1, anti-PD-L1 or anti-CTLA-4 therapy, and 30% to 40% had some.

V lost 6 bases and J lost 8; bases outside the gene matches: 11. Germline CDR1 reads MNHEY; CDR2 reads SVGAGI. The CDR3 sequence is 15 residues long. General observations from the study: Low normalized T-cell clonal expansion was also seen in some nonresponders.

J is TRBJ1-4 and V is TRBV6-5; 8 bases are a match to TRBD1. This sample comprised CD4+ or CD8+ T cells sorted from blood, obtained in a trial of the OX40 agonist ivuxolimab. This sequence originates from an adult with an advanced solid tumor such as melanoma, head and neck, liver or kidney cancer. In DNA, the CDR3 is TGTGCCAGCAGGTACCCGGACAGGGCTCGGGAAAAACTGTTTTTT. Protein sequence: CASRYPDRAREKLFF.